The entry that follows covers one TCR beta chain sequence. Its recognized antigen is unknown. Per-nucleotide qualities are absent, and no much larger clonotype sits a single base away. PBMCs were isolated by Ficoll-Paque density gradient centrifugation. The data were produced on an Illumina NovaSeq 6000. cDNA libraries for TCRalpha and TCRbeta were prepared by 5'RACE using constant-segment primers, with sample barcodes and unique molecular identifiers added. Trizol reagent was used to extract RNA from every sample. Library amplification was performed in two PCR steps, and a second sample barcode and Illumina TruSeq adapters were introduced in the second step. Libraries were sequenced on an Illumina NovaSeq with 2 x 150 bp paired-end reads. Regarding the original processing steps: Reads were demultiplexed and collapsed into UMI-guided consensus sequences with migec v1.2.7. Using mixcr v2.1.11, the UMI consensuses were aligned to TRA and TRB V and J templates and assembled into clonotypes. Clonotypes were classified as expanded or contracted when called significant by both edgeR and NoisET, with noise models trained on biological replicates. edgeR calls used a false discovery rate-adjusted p below 0.01 and a log2 fold-change threshold of 1. As an exploratory analysis of dynamics, PCA with hierarchical clustering was applied to max-normalized trajectories of the 1000 most abundant clonotypes. Separately sequenced CD4+ and CD8+ repertoires were used to assign the CD4 or CD8 phenotype of responding clones. TCRdb reanalyzed the raw reads on its own, using fastp at Q25 for trimming and MiXCR for clone calling, and kept in-frame beta chains. Rows matching on CDR3 protein sequence are summarized as one entry with the most common DNA and genes. The V and J calls shown here were made by TCRdb, not taken from the authors' results. For this sample the table gives over 350,000 distinct CDR3 sequences, of which roughly 15% were detected only once. Of the sample, roughly 21% is held by the ten largest clones.

These data originate in a study of T-cell memory formation after mild COVID-19 (dated by TCRdb to the early 2020s). Some background on the complete study: Most TCR sequence clusters were specific to one of the two donors. T-cell clones expanding and contracting after mild COVID-19 in two donors were tracked by longitudinal TCRalpha and TCRbeta repertoire sequencing. The cohort comprised two young, previously healthy adult volunteers, one female and one male. Overall results and qualifications from the work: Balanced CD4/CD8 phenotypes were observed for clones contracting from day 15 to 85, whereas a bias towards CD4+ was observed for a second wave of clones expanding from day 15 to 37. SARS-CoV-2 specificity of the second-wave clones peaking on day 37 was not confirmed. Only a couple of mild cases were covered in the study, and larger cohorts including severe cases with pre-infection samples were considered necessary. Contracting CD4+ clones were found mainly in CM and EM memory subsets, while CD8+ clones were enriched in EMRA. Some responding clones were found in pre-infection memory, which suggests that pre-existing cross-reactive memory T cells took part in the SARS-CoV-2 response.

The germline V gene (reference sequence) sets CDR1 to LGHDT and CDR2 to YNNKEL. Measured from the cysteine to the phenylalanine, the CDR3 is 17 residues long. The only DNA kept is the CDR3, 51 bases in frame from the first base. V trim: 0 bases; J trim: 1 base; unmatched bases: 8. The V and J genes are TRBV3-1 and TRBJ1-1; 7 central bases correspond to TRBD1. This TCR came from a man in his late teens or twenties who had mild COVID-19 (a few samples of this study predate the infection). The sample titles of this study are shuffled in the database, so cell type and time point are left out; the donor was told from shared clones. Sequencing was carried out using PBMCs or a T cell subset sorted from them (not recorded which). The CDR3: CASSQEPRRTGNTEAFF. At the DNA level, the sequence is TGTGCCAGCAGCCAAGAACCCCGCCGGACAGGGAACACTGAAGCTTTCTTT.